Below, 18 T cell receptor beta chains from the same sample are listed, as sequenced in a study of blood T cell repertoires in COVID-19. Clones were read by immunoSEQ multiplex PCR, and TCRdb kept only the in-frame ones, dropping some. This table holds 100,000 to 150,000 clones, 86% found once. Sequenced material: peripheral blood. The receptor set was obtained from a woman in her 70s with COVID-19, enrolled during active disease.

J is TRBJ1-2 and V is TRBV19; no reliable D call. The V and J ends lost 0 bases and 0 bases respectively, with 14 bases between them. There are 17 residues in the CDR3. In germline, CDR1 is LNHDA, CDR2 SQIVND (reference sequence). The CDR3 spells CASSIDRGGVSNYGYTF. CDR3 DNA: TGTGCCAGTAGTATAGATCGAGGAGGAGTTTCTAACTATGGCTACACCTTC.

The chain has TRBV5-1 and TRBJ2-1; tentatively, D is TRBD1 (5 bases). The germline gives CDR1 SGHRS, CDR2 YFSETQ. This CDR3 is 15 amino acids long. V shed 6 bases and J shed 0 bases, with 13 bases lying between them. This chain's CDR3 is CASTPDSPSYNEQFF. DNA for the CDR3: TGCGCCAGCACACCCGACAGCCCCTCCTACAATGAGCAGTTCTTC.

Here the CDR3 reads CASSPSPVYEQYF. The CDR3 DNA reads as TGTGCCAGCAGTCCTAGCCCAGTTTACGAGCAGTACTTC. J is TRBJ2-7 and V is TRBV2, with a tentative D call TRBD2 (5 bases). The V end lost 5 bases, the J end lost 4 bases, and 12 bases lay between the germline ends. Germline V gene lookup returns CDR1 SNHLY and CDR2 FYNNEI. The CDR3 spans 13 residues.

The chain recombines TRBV3-1 (or the pseudogene TRBV3-2) with TRBJ2-5, with 8 nucleotides matching TRBD2. CDR1 and CDR2 from the germline V gene are LGHDT and YNNKEL (reference sequence). This CDR3 spans 17 amino acids. J lost 2 bases, V lost 1 base, and 9 bases had no gene match. CDR3 sequence reads: CASSQGVGGGPQETQYF. CDR3 DNA: TGTGCCAGCAGCCAAGGTGTAGGCGGGGGGCCTCAAGAGACCCAGTACTTC.

This chain links TRBV5-1 with TRBJ2-1; the match to TRBD2 covers 11 bases. The V gene end was trimmed by 1 base and the J gene end by 6 bases; junction bases not matched to a gene: 9. The length of the CDR3 is 17 residues. Looked up from germline, CDR1 is SGHRS and CDR2 is YFSETQ. The CDR3 DNA is TGCGCCAGCAGCTTGAGTAGCGGGGGGGTCCTGAGCAATGAGCAGTTCTTC. Its protein product is CASSLSSGGVLSNEQFF.

This chain links TRBV5-6 with TRBJ2-7, with TRBD1 matching 7 bases. In germline, CDR1 is SGHDT, CDR2 YYEEEE. V was pared by 0 bases and J by 3 bases, with 6 bases of the junction left unmatched. The CDR3 is made up of 15 amino acids. CDR3 amino acids: CASSLEGGFFYEQYF. The CDR3 nucleotides read TGTGCCAGCAGCTTGGAAGGGGGCTTTTTCTACGAGCAGTACTTC.

The V gene is TRBV28, the J gene TRBJ1-2; 8 nucleotides agree with TRBD1. V lost 5 bases and J lost 4; bases outside the gene matches: 9. The CDR3 runs 15 residues. The germline CDR1 and CDR2 sequences are MDHEN and SYDVKM. The CDR3 region is CASSPPGQVVYGYTF. CDR3 sequence (DNA): TGTGCCAGCAGTCCCCCGGGACAGGTGGTCTATGGCTACACCTTC.

The V gene is TRBV5-4, the J gene TRBJ2-2, with 7 bases that match TRBD1. This CDR3 has 15 amino acids. Germline V gene sequence: CDR1 SGHNT, CDR2 YYREEE (reference sequence). V shed 4 bases and J 9 bases; nucleotides not matched to a gene: 12. CDR3 protein: CASSPRDSSGRELFF. The CDR3 region has the DNA TGTGCCAGCAGCCCCAGGGACAGCAGTGGCCGGGAGCTGTTTTTT.

Regarding this clone: Other DNA sequences within the sample encode an identical CDR3. The chain employs TRBV4-2 and TRBJ1-2; TRBD1 matches at 8 bases. This CDR3 comprises 13 residues. Germline CDR1 is LGHNA and CDR2 is YNFKEQ. Trimming took 3 bases from V and 5 from J; bases not matched to a gene: 2. The CDR3 loop is CASSQDRAYGYTF. The DNA of the CDR3 is TGTGCCAGCAGCCAGGACAGGGCTTATGGCTACACCTTC.

The V gene is TRBV3-1 (or the pseudogene TRBV3-2), the J gene TRBJ1-4; 7 positions agree with TRBD1. Looked up from germline, CDR1 is LGHDT and CDR2 is YNNKEL (reference sequence). J was trimmed by 0 bases and V by 5 bases; bases with no gene match: 3. The CDR3 runs to 15 residues. This CDR3 reads CASSYQGATNEKLFF. The CDR3 DNA sequence: TGTGCCAGCAGCTATCAGGGGGCAACTAATGAAAAACTGTTTTTT.

This clone was counted once. CDR3 amino acids: CASIFQGSNQPQHF. CDR3 nucleotide sequence: TGTGCCAGCATTTTTCAGGGATCCAATCAGCCCCAGCATTTT. The chain joins TRBV6-5 to TRBJ1-5, with a tentative D call TRBD1 (5 bases). The V gene lost 7 bases and the J gene lost 3 bases, with 13 bases spanning the gap. The CDR3 covers 14 residues. Germline loops: CDR1 MNHEY, CDR2 SVGAGI.

V and J are TRBV10-3 and TRBJ2-2; 8 bases are a match to TRBD1. The CDR3 has 15 residues. V was clipped by 6 bases and J by 4 bases; unmatched bases: 7. CDR1 ENHRY and CDR2 SYGVKD come from the germline V gene. CDR3 nucleotides: TGTGCCATCAGGGTGGACAGGGTGCGCACCGGGGAGCTGTTTTTT. Translated, it gives CAIRVDRVRTGELFF.

The rearrangement links TRBV5-4 to TRBJ1-1; D call uncertain. The germline V gene has CDR1 SGHNT and CDR2 YYREEE (reference sequence). This CDR3 contains 14 residues. V was shortened by 2 bases and J by 1 base, with 9 bases between the two germline ends. As DNA, the CDR3 is TGTGCCAGCAGCTTACAGAGCCCGAACACTGAAGCTTTCTTT. This encodes CASSLQSPNTEAFF.

The V and J genes are TRBV6-6 and TRBJ2-3; D is possibly TRBD2 (5 bases). The germline gives CDR1 MNHNY, CDR2 SVGAGI (reference sequence). The CDR3 sequence is 12 residues long. V was clipped by 2 bases and J by 5 bases, with 5 bases between them. The chain's CDR3 is CASSYRGDTQYF. In DNA form, the CDR3 reads TGTGCCAGCAGTTACCGGGGAGATACGCAGTATTTT.

The rearrangement links TRBV5-1 to TRBJ2-1; D possibly corresponds to TRBD2 (6 bases). There are 14 residues in the CDR3. Germline V gene data show CDR1 as SGHRS and CDR2 as YFSETQ. The germline V and J ends were trimmed by 4 bases and 1 base, with 9 bases remaining between them. CDR3 sequence reads: CASSPRGSYNEQFF. The CDR3 DNA reads TGCGCCAGCAGCCCCCGGGGGTCCTACAATGAGCAGTTCTTC.

The rearrangement joins TRBV2 to TRBJ1-1; 7 nucleotides match TRBD1. With 6 bases clipped from V and 4 bases from J, the junction kept 17 bases outside the gene matches. The CDR3 contains 17 residues. In germline, CDR1 is SNHLY, CDR2 FYNNEI. The CDR3 coding sequence is TGTGCCAGCAGCCACCGGACAGGAAAGTCGATGAGCACTGAAGCTTTCTTT. This gives the protein CASSHRTGKSMSTEAFF.

This rearrangement joins TRBV7-9 to TRBJ2-2, with D hard to call. The V end was cut by 5 bases, the J end by 0 bases, with 19 bases between. In germline, CDR1 is SEHNR, CDR2 FQNEAQ (reference sequence). The CDR3 runs 18 residues. The CDR3 here is CASSPGTSTLPNTGELFF. The CDR3 DNA reads TGTGCCAGCAGCCCAGGTACTTCGACGCTTCCGAACACCGGGGAGCTGTTTTTT.

This clone was picked up one time. The chain recombines TRBV5-1 with TRBJ2-1, with 10 bases matching TRBD2. CDR1 SGHRS and CDR2 YFSETQ come from the germline V gene. The V gene end was trimmed by 7 bases and the J gene end by 0 bases; junction bases not matched to a gene: 10. The CDR3 contains 17 residues. The CDR3 reads CASGLAGGRSSYNEQFF. CDR3 sequence (DNA): TGCGCCAGCGGATTAGCGGGGGGCCGAAGCTCCTACAATGAGCAGTTCTTC.